A selection of T cell receptor beta chains follows, all from one sample in a study of cytomegalovirus exposure and HLA in healthy donors. Assay used: immunoSEQ multiplex PCR; TCRdb lists only in-frame clones, some missing. The sample includes roughly 120,000 clones, roughly 82% seen only once; the top ten take about 5.8%. Sample: PBMCs. These receptors all come from a man between 18 and 35 years old in good health and CMV-seropositive. Each CDR3 is given with its conserved first and last residue. The order of the fields is D gene, V gene, J gene, clone size, CDR3 DNA, CDR3 protein. The D gene is left open where the match is weak. Size is omitted from some rows. Given values are once, few, many or a class for expanded clones.

d_gene: TRBD2
v_gene: TRBV5-8
j_gene: TRBJ2-1
abundance: -
CDR3nt: TGTGCCAGCAGCTTTAGCGGGAGGTCCTACAATGAGCAGTTCTTC
CDR3aa: CASSFSGRSYNEQFF

d_gene: TRBD1
v_gene: TRBV27
j_gene: TRBJ1-6
abundance: -
CDR3nt: TGTGCCAGCAGTTTGCCCCAACACCAGGGGGCGAAGAAGAATTCACCCCTCCACTTT
CDR3aa: CASSLPQHQGAKKNSPLHF

d_gene: TRBD1
v_gene: TRBV7-6
j_gene: TRBJ1-1
abundance: -
CDR3nt: TGTGCCAGCAGCTCCGGACAGGGGCTGAACACTGAAGCTTTCTTT
CDR3aa: CASSSGQGLNTEAFF

d_gene: TRBD2
v_gene: TRBV4-2
j_gene: TRBJ2-1
abundance: -
CDR3nt: TGTGCCAGCAGCCAAGAGACTAGCGGATACAACAATGAGCAGTTCTTC
CDR3aa: CASSQETSGYNNEQFF

d_gene: TRBD1
v_gene: TRBV27
j_gene: TRBJ1-1
abundance: few
CDR3nt: TGTGCCAGCAGTTTTCAGGGGGTGAACACTGAAGCTTTCTTT
CDR3aa: CASSFQGVNTEAFF

d_gene: -
v_gene: TRBV5-1
j_gene: TRBJ1-6
abundance: -
CDR3nt: TGCGCCAGCAGCTGGGGGCCGACAGCGCCTAATTCACCCCTCCACTTT
CDR3aa: CASSWGPTAPNSPLHF

d_gene: TRBD1
v_gene: TRBV4-1
j_gene: TRBJ1-1
abundance: -
CDR3nt: TGCGCCAGCAGCCCCGGGACAGGGGACGCTTTCTTT
CDR3aa: CASSPGTGDAFF

d_gene: TRBD2
v_gene: TRBV9
j_gene: TRBJ2-7
abundance: -
CDR3nt: TGTGCCAGCAGCGTTAGCACTAGCGCTTCCTACGAGCAGTACTTC
CDR3aa: CASSVSTSASYEQYF

d_gene: TRBD1
v_gene: TRBV7-9
j_gene: TRBJ1-2
abundance: -
CDR3nt: TGTGCCAGCAGCTTAGCGACAGGGGTGGGCTACACCTTC
CDR3aa: CASSLATGVGYTF

d_gene: -
v_gene: TRBV6-1
j_gene: TRBJ1-6
abundance: once
CDR3nt: TGTGCCAGCAGTGAAAGCCACAGGGCTAATTCACCCCTCCACTTT
CDR3aa: CASSESHRANSPLHF

d_gene: -
v_gene: TRBV7-8
j_gene: TRBJ2-7
abundance: -
CDR3nt: TGTGCCAGCAGCTTAGTATATCTGTCCTACGAGCAGTACTTC
CDR3aa: CASSLVYLSYEQYF

d_gene: TRBD1
v_gene: TRBV30
j_gene: TRBJ2-7
abundance: -
CDR3nt: TGTGCCTGGAGTAAAGGACAGGGATCTTACGAGCAGTACTTC
CDR3aa: CAWSKGQGSYEQYF

d_gene: TRBD1
v_gene: TRBV19
j_gene: TRBJ2-7
abundance: -
CDR3nt: TGTGCCAGTAGTCTCGGACAGGGTGCCTACGAGCAGTACTTC
CDR3aa: CASSLGQGAYEQYF

d_gene: TRBD1
v_gene: TRBV10-1
j_gene: TRBJ1-2
abundance: -
CDR3nt: TGCGCCAGCAGCGGACAGGAGGGGTATGGCTACACCTTC
CDR3aa: CASSGQEGYGYTF

d_gene: TRBD1
v_gene: TRBV6-6
j_gene: TRBJ2-7
abundance: -
CDR3nt: TGTGCCAGCAACAGGGGTTTAAGCGAGCAGTACTTC
CDR3aa: CASNRGLSEQYF

d_gene: TRBD2
v_gene: TRBV4-2
j_gene: TRBJ2-2
abundance: -
CDR3nt: TGTGCCAGCAGCCAAGGGGGCGTCGGGGGGGGCGGGGAGCTGTTTTTT
CDR3aa: CASSQGGVGGGGELFF

d_gene: -
v_gene: TRBV30
j_gene: TRBJ1-2
abundance: few
CDR3nt: TGTGCCCTTAAAAACATGGGCAGCTTCTATGGCTACACCTTC
CDR3aa: CALKNMGSFYGYTF

d_gene: TRBD1
v_gene: TRBV18
j_gene: TRBJ1-6
abundance: medium-sized
CDR3nt: TGTGCCAGCTCACCACAGGGGGCGAGTTCACCCCTCCACTTT
CDR3aa: CASSPQGASSPLHF

d_gene: -
v_gene: TRBV9
j_gene: TRBJ2-1
abundance: -
CDR3nt: TGTGCCAGCAGCGTTGGCGGGAACACCTACAATGAGCAGTTCTTC
CDR3aa: CASSVGGNTYNEQFF

d_gene: -
v_gene: TRBV11-2
j_gene: TRBJ1-1
abundance: -
CDR3nt: TGTGCCAGCAGCTCCACGCTTGAGGGCGTCTACGCTTTCTTT
CDR3aa: CASSSTLEGVYAFF

d_gene: -
v_gene: TRBV7-6
j_gene: TRBJ1-1
abundance: -
CDR3nt: TGTGCCAGCAGCTTAGGGACAGAGAACACTGAAGCTTTCTTT
CDR3aa: CASSLGTENTEAFF

d_gene: TRBD1
v_gene: TRBV28
j_gene: TRBJ2-7
abundance: once
CDR3nt: TGTGCCAGCATAGCAGGGGGAATTTACGAGCAGTACTTC
CDR3aa: CASIAGGIYEQYF

d_gene: -
v_gene: TRBV29-1
j_gene: TRBJ1-2
abundance: -
CDR3nt: TGCAGCGTTGGACGTTCCGGTGGCGGGACCTTC
CDR3aa: CSVGRSGGGTF

d_gene: TRBD2
v_gene: TRBV27
j_gene: TRBJ2-3
abundance: -
CDR3nt: TGTGCCAGCAGTCCCCGGAGACTAGCGCCTAGCACAGATACGCAGTATTTT
CDR3aa: CASSPRRLAPSTDTQYF